This T cell receptor (beta chain) appears in the sequencing data of a study of blood T cells in healthy people across ages (dated by TCRdb to the mid-2010s). Turning to the overall study: Template switching captured roughly one uniquely barcoded TCR beta cDNA molecule per two T cells in model experiments. To track age-related changes in TCR beta repertoire diversity, the study relied on deep sequencing normalized with unique cDNA molecular identifiers. The donors were divided into four age groups: young (average 16 years), middle-aged (roughly 42), aged (about 60) and long-lived (around 87). Donors of different ages were randomly distributed across sequencing lanes to avoid experimental bias. Using the same blood draw, the study looked at two additional independent replicas of 1 million unique cDNA reads for two donors, one aged 18 to 29 and the other aged 80 or older. The full study reports these points: Observed TCR beta diversity correlated strongly with the percentage of naive T cells measured by flow cytometry. Conclusive comparison of naive and antigen-experienced compartments was prevented by the profiling of bulk unsorted PBMCs. The long-lived group showed more naive CD4+ T cells, fewer expanded clones and increased TCR diversity than the aged group, suggesting age selection. Total diversity estimates from one million sequenced T cells were considered lower bounds and underestimates. Observed TCR beta diversity per million T cells fell roughly linearly with age, and a significant reduction was already apparent by age around 36. Because donor CMV infection status was unknown, age-related changes in expanded clonotypes were potentially confounded.

Library generation was performed with 5' RACE. The second PCR ran for about 7 to 11 cycles and used a J-beta primer mix along with a sample-barcoded 5' primer. A template-switch 5' adaptor carrying 12 random nucleotides introduced a unique molecular identifier onto each TCR beta cDNA molecule. Each sample yielded at least 2.5 million CDR3-containing paired-end reads. All of the RNA was converted into first-strand cDNA using the Mint cDNA synthesis kit, with a TRBC-specific oligonucleotide serving as the primer. All cDNA was treated with uracil-DNA glycosylase and then went through a first 18-cycle PCR with the universal primers M1SS and BC2_uni_R. The authors processed their data as follows. For normalization, 1 million high-quality reads were randomly selected from each sample, with every read carrying a distinct molecular identifier. Reads sharing molecular identifiers were discarded rather than binned into consensus sequences. MiTCR, with a Q25 quality threshold and the strictest error-elimination algorithm, was used for CDR3 identification, clonotype clustering and error correction. A nonparametric unseen species model with Euler transformation was used to estimate lower-bound total TCR beta diversity. TCRdb cleaned the public reads at Q25 with fastp, built clones with MiXCR and kept in-frame beta chains. Each CDR3 protein gets just one entry, which takes the most common genes and DNA from the rows behind it. The V and J calls come from TCRdb's annotation, not from the publication. This sample has 1.5 million to 2 million distinct CDR3 sequences in its table, and about two fifths of those were observed once. The ten largest clones capture roughly 23% of the sample.

This clonotype was counted a few times. Its cognate antigen has yet to be identified. Relative to the germline gene, one junction end is altered; a read error may explain this. Systemically healthy Caucasian individuals from Russia, 35 to 50 in total and aged 6 to 90 years, were included as donors. Each donor gave ten milliliters of peripheral blood, collected into EDTA-treated Vacutainer tubes. PBMCs were isolated by Ficoll-Paque density-gradient centrifugation, with at least 7 million obtained per sample. Total RNA was extracted from PBMCs with Trizol reagent, with at least 6 micrograms obtained per sample. For every donor, flow cytometry on a PBMC aliquot measured the percentage of naive CD45RAhigh/CD27high T cells. This receptor was taken from a human donor in good health. The sample consisted of blood.

The CDR3 corresponds to CAGSQEGYTQYF. The DNA sequence is as follows: TGTGCCGGCAGCCAAGAAGGTTATACGCAGTATTTT. The rearrangement joined TRBV4-2 to TRBJ2-3; confidence is insufficient to name the D gene. CDR1 and CDR2 were assigned from the germline V gene as LGHNA and YNFKEQ. The CDR3 starts with the cysteine, ends with the phenylalanine, and has 12 residues. Only the CDR3 region is kept as DNA, spanning 36 bases read in frame from base 1.